These 4 T cell receptor beta chains came from one sample sequenced in a study of metastatic and nonmetastatic thyroid tumors. All patients reached thyroid surgery having received no treatment beforehand. TCRdb re-called the PCR reads via MiXCR. The sample yields around 19,000 clones, approximately 31% seen once. Sequencing was done on a sample of blood. Receptor source: a female donor with papillary thyroid cancer or a benign thyroid nodule (not recorded which). Some clones in this sample may be carry-over from other donors' samples.

The table lists this clone with a few counts. The chain links TRBV20-1 to TRBJ1-2, with D hard to call. CDR1 and CDR2 (germline): DFQATT, SNEGSKA (reference sequence). The CDR3 sequence is 10 residues long. Trimming removed 2 bases from V and 6 bases from J, with 4 bases in between. CDR3 nucleotide sequence: TGCAGTGCTAGACGAAATGGCTACACCTTC. Residues: CSARRNGYTF.

The chain recombines TRBV7-8 with TRBJ1-1, with D perhaps matching TRBD1 (6 bases). V was clipped by 7 bases and J by 1 base, with 13 bases between them. Germline-derived CDR1 and CDR2 are SGHVS and FQNEAQ. The CDR3 sequence is 14 residues long. The CDR3 coding sequence is TGTGCCAGCATCCCGGGACATGGGAACACTGAAGCTTTCTTT. It is translated as CASIPGHGNTEAFF.

Ten or more counts support this clone. The identical CDR3 is also encoded by other nucleotide sequences in the sample. The chain is built from TRBV28 and TRBJ1-4, with D possibly matching TRBD1 (6 bases). The V end lost 3 bases, the J end lost 0 bases, and 14 bases lay between the germline ends. This CDR3 has 17 residues. Germline lookup yields CDR1 MDHEN and CDR2 SYDVKM. Written as DNA, the CDR3 is TGTGCCAGCAGTTTGGAGGGGGGGGAAGCAACTAATGAAAAACTGTTTTTT. This sequence encodes CASSLEGGEATNEKLFF.

The CDR3 DNA reads as TGTGCCAGCAGCTTAGGTCGGGCAGGGCTTACAATGAACACTGAAGCTTTCTTT. Its protein product is CASSLGRAGLTMNTEAFF. The J gene is TRBJ1-1, the V gene TRBV11-1; D possibly corresponds to TRBD1 (5 bases). The CDR3 runs to 18 residues. Trimming took 1 base from V and 0 from J, leaving 18 bases between them. Germline V gene lookup returns CDR1 SGHAT and CDR2 FQDESV (reference sequence).